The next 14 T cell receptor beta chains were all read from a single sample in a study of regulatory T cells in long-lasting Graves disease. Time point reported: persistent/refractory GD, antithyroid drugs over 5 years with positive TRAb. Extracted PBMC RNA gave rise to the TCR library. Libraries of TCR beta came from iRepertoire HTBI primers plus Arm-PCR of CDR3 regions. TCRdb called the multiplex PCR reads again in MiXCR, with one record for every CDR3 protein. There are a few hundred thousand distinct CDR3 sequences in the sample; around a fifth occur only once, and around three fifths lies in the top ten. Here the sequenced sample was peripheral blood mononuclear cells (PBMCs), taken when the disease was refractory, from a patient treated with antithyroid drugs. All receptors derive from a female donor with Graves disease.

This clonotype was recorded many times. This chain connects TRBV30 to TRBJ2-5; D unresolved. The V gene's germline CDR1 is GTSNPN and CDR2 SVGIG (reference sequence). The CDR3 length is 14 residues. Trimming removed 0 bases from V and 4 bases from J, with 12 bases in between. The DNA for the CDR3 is TGTGCCTGGAGTGTACCACCCTTGGCAGAGACCCAGTACTTC. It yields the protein CAWSVPPLAETQYF.

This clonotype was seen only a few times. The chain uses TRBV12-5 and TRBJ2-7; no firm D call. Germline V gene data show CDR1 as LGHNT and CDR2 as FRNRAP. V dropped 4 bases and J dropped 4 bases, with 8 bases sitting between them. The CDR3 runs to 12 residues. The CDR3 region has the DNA TGTGCTAGTGGTTCCCCGTTGTACGAGCAGTACTTC. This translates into CASGSPLYEQYF.

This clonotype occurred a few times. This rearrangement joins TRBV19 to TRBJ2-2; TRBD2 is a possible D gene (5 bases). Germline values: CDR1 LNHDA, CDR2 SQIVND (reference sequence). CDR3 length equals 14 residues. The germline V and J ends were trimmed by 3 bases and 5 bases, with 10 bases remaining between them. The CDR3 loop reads CASSISGGTGELFF. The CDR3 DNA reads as TGTGCCAGTAGTATCTCTGGCGGGACCGGGGAGCTGTTTTTT.

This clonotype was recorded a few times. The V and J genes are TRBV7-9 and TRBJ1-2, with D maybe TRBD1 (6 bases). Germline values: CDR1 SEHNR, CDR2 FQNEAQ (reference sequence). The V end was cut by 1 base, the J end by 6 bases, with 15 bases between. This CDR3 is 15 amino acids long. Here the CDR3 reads CASSLEAGESDGYTF. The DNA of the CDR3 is TGTGCCAGCAGCTTAGAGGCAGGGGAATCCGATGGCTACACCTTC.

CDR3 bases: TGTGCCAGCAGCGACGAGCGGGAGCCCTACAATGAGCAGTTCTTC. Its protein is CASSDEREPYNEQFF. The chain is built from TRBV9 and TRBJ2-1; 8 nucleotides match TRBD2. Germline V lookup: CDR1 SGDLS, CDR2 YYNGEE. This CDR3 has 15 residues. The V gene end was trimmed by 3 bases and the J gene end by 2 bases; junction bases not matched to a gene: 4.

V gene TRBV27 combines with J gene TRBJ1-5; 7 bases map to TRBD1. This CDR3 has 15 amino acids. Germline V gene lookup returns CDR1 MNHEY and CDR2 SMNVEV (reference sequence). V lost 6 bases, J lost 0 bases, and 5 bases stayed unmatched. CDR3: CASSPDRDSNQPQHF. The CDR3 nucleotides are TGTGCCAGCAGCCCTGACAGGGATAGCAATCAGCCCCAGCATTTT.

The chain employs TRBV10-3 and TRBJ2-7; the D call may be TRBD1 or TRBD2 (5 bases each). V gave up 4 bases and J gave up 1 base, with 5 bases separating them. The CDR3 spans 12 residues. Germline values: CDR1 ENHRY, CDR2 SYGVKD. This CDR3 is CAISGGSYEQYF. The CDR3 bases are TGTGCCATCAGTGGGGGGTCCTACGAGCAGTACTTC.

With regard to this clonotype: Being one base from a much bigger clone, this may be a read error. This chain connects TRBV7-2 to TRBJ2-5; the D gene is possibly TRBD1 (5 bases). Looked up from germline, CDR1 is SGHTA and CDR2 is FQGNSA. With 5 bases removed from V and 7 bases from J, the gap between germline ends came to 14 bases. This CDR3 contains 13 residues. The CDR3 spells CASSLRQLGTQYF. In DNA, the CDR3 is TGTGCCAGCAGCCTCCGACAGTTAGGGACCCAGTACTTC.

The CDR3 DNA reads as TGTGCCAGCCGACCCGGGAACCTCTACGAGCAGTACTTC. The encoded protein is CASRPGNLYEQYF. The gene calls are TRBV6-1 and TRBJ2-7; D is perhaps TRBD2 (5 bases). The germline V and J ends were trimmed by 8 bases and 3 bases, with 14 bases remaining between them. The CDR3 is 13 residues long. The germline V gene encodes CDR1 MNHNS and CDR2 SASEGT.

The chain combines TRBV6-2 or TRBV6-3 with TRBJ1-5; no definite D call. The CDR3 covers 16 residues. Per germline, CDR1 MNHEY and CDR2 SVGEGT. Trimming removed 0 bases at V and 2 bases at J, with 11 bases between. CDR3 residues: CASSYSKFRRNQPQHF. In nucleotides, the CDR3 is TGTGCCAGCAGTTACTCGAAATTCCGGCGCAATCAGCCCCAGCATTTT.

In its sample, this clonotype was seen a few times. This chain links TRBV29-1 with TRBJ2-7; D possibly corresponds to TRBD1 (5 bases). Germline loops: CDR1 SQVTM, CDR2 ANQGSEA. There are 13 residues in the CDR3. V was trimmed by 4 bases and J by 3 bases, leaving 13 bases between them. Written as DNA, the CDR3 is TGCAGCGTTGTTTCCCAGGGTAACTACGAGCAGTACTTC. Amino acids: CSVVSQGNYEQYF.

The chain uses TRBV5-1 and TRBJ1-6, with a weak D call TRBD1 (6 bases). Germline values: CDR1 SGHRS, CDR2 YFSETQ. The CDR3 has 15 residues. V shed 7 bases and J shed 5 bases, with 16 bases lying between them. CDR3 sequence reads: CASRTTGFDNSPLHF. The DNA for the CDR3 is TGCGCCAGCCGAACGACAGGATTCGATAATTCACCCCTCCACTTT.

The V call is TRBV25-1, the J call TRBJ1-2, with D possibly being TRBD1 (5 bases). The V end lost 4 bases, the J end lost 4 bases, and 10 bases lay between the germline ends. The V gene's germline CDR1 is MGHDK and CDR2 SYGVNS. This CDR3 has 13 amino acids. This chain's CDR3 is CASSVGRTYGYTF. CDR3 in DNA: TGTGCCAGCAGTGTGGGGCGGACCTATGGCTACACCTTC.

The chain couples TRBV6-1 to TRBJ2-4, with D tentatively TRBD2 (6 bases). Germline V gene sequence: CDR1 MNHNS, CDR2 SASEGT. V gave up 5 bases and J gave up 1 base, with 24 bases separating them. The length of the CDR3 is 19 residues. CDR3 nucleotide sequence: TGTGCCAGCAGTAGGGGACGGGGGTATGGGGGGTCGGCCAAAAACATTCAGTACTTC. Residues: CASSRGRGYGGSAKNIQYF.